This is a list of T cell receptor beta chains from one sample in a study of monozygotic twins with inflammatory bowel disease. Following a re-call of the 5' RACE reads, TCRdb has one entry per CDR3 protein and lacks DNA. This sample's table reports 200,000 to 250,000 distinct CDR3 sequences. Sequencing used blood. All receptors derive from a human donor with ulcerative colitis or Crohn's disease, or a healthy co-twin of an affected twin (not recorded which). Both conserved end residues are part of each CDR3. Each record gives: V gene, J gene, CDR3 protein.

v_gene: TRBV6-1; j_gene: TRBJ2-1; CDR3aa: CASSEAFGGSYNEQFF
v_gene: TRBV20-1; j_gene: TRBJ2-1; CDR3aa: CSAKVVNEQFF
v_gene: TRBV28; j_gene: TRBJ1-2; CDR3aa: CASSRPPGQGYYGYTF
v_gene: TRBV18; j_gene: TRBJ2-7; CDR3aa: CASSPGPREAYEQYF
v_gene: TRBV6-1; j_gene: TRBJ2-3; CDR3aa: CASSEEAGGADTQYF
v_gene: TRBV5-1; j_gene: TRBJ2-3; CDR3aa: CASRAGGPTDTQYF
v_gene: TRBV20-1; j_gene: TRBJ2-3; CDR3aa: CSASIGLAGADTQYF
v_gene: TRBV29-1; j_gene: TRBJ2-1; CDR3aa: CSVEASSYNEQFF
v_gene: TRBV5-1; j_gene: TRBJ1-3; CDR3aa: CASSFGRNSGNTIYF
v_gene: TRBV7-9; j_gene: TRBJ1-2; CDR3aa: CASSLPTAHGYTF
v_gene: TRBV20-1; j_gene: TRBJ1-5; CDR3aa: CSASPGPYDQPQHF
v_gene: TRBV5-5; j_gene: TRBJ1-2; CDR3aa: CASSPTSTGDYGYTF
v_gene: TRBV11-2; j_gene: TRBJ2-7; CDR3aa: CASSLGGSGHF
v_gene: TRBV5-1; j_gene: TRBJ2-1; CDR3aa: CASSLVAGAYEQFF
v_gene: TRBV7-2; j_gene: TRBJ1-1; CDR3aa: CASSPRDRVGSNTEAFF
v_gene: TRBV6-2/TRBV6-3; j_gene: TRBJ2-7; CDR3aa: CASSYPSYKQYF
v_gene: TRBV5-1; j_gene: TRBJ2-3; CDR3aa: CASSPGLAGSKDTQYF
v_gene: TRBV6-1; j_gene: TRBJ2-3; CDR3aa: CASSHHGAELADTQYF
v_gene: TRBV20-1; j_gene: TRBJ2-7; CDR3aa: CSARVGTSGSSYEQYF
v_gene: TRBV7-2; j_gene: TRBJ2-2; CDR3aa: CASSSPLGGGNTGELFF
v_gene: TRBV5-1; j_gene: TRBJ2-3; CDR3aa: CASSLAASGGFFTDTQYF
v_gene: TRBV5-5; j_gene: TRBJ2-7; CDR3aa: CASSWGQGYSNFEQYF
v_gene: TRBV20-1; j_gene: TRBJ2-1; CDR3aa: CSAKGPNEQFF
v_gene: TRBV20-1; j_gene: TRBJ2-1; CDR3aa: CSASLWGDGNEQFF
v_gene: TRBV10-3; j_gene: TRBJ1-1; CDR3aa: CAITKQGAPTEAFF
v_gene: TRBV7-6; j_gene: TRBJ2-7; CDR3aa: CATGQDSYEQYF
v_gene: TRBV28; j_gene: TRBJ2-1; CDR3aa: CASSYLAGYNEQFF
v_gene: TRBV5-1; j_gene: TRBJ2-1; CDR3aa: CASSPGVYEQFF
v_gene: TRBV5-1; j_gene: TRBJ1-6; CDR3aa: CASSFDRESGSPLHF
v_gene: TRBV20-1; j_gene: TRBJ2-7; CDR3aa: CSAISPPSGTQYF
v_gene: TRBV5-4; j_gene: TRBJ1-1; CDR3aa: CASSLAAGDTEAFF
v_gene: TRBV20-1; j_gene: TRBJ2-7; CDR3aa: CSSGTSEREQYF
v_gene: TRBV6-2/TRBV6-3; j_gene: TRBJ2-2; CDR3aa: CASSYEGRLLTGELFF
v_gene: TRBV28; j_gene: TRBJ2-3; CDR3aa: CASIRGGALGTDTQYF
v_gene: TRBV28; j_gene: TRBJ2-7; CDR3aa: CASSPSGQYEQYF
v_gene: TRBV18; j_gene: TRBJ1-1; CDR3aa: CASSPDMNTEAFF
v_gene: TRBV29-1; j_gene: TRBJ1-1; CDR3aa: CSVLPNTEAFF
v_gene: TRBV27; j_gene: TRBJ2-2; CDR3aa: CASSPLSLTLAGDGELFF
v_gene: TRBV12-5; j_gene: TRBJ2-4; CDR3aa: CASGRRPGHSSPKNIQYF
v_gene: TRBV20-1; j_gene: TRBJ2-7; CDR3aa: CSARGYGDHYEQYF
v_gene: TRBV20-1; j_gene: TRBJ2-1; CDR3aa: CSASQRYNEQFF
v_gene: TRBV23-1; j_gene: TRBJ1-5; CDR3aa: CASSDREGWGNQPQHF
v_gene: TRBV7-3; j_gene: TRBJ2-5; CDR3aa: CASSLLAGVYQETQYF